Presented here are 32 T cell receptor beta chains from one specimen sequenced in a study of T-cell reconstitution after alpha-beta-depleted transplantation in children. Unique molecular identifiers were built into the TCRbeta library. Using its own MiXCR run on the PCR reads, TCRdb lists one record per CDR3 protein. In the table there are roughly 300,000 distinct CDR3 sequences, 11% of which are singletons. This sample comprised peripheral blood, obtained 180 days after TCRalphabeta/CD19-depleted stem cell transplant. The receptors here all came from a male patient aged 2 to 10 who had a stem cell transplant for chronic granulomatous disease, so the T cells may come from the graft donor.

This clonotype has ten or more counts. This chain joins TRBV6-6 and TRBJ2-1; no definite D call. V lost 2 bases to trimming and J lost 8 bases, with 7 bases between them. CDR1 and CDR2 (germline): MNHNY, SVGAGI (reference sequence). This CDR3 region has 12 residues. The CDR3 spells CASSYIRDEQFF. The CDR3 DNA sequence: TGTGCCAGCAGTTACATTAGGGATGAGCAGTTCTTC.

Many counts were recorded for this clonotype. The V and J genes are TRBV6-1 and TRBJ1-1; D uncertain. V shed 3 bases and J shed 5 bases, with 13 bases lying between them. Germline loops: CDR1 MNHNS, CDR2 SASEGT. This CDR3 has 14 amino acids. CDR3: CASSDRNLLTEAFF. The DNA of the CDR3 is TGTGCCAGCAGTGATAGGAATCTTTTAACTGAAGCTTTCTTT.

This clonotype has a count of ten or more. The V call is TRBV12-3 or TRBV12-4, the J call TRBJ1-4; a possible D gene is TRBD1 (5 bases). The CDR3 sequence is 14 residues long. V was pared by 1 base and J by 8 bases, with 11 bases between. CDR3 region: CASSLGGADEKLFF. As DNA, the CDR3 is TGTGCCAGCAGTTTAGGCGGGGCGGACGAAAAACTGTTTTTT.

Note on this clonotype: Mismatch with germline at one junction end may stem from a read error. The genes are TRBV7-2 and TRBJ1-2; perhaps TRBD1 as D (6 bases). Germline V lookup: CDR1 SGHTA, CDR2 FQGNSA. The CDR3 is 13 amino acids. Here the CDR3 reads CARSLSGVYGYTF. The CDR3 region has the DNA TGTGCCAGGAGCTTATCAGGGGTCTATGGCTACACCTTC.

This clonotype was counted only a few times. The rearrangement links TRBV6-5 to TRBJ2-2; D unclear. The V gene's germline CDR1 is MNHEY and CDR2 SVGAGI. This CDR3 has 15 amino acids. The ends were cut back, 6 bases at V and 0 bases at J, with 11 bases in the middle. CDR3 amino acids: CASSYSPANTGELFF. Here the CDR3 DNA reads TGTGCCAGCAGCTATTCACCAGCGAACACCGGGGAGCTGTTTTTT.

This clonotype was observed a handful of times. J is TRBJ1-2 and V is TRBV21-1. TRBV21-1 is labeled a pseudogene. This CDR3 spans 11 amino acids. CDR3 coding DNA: TGTGCCAGCAGATTTCTTTTGGGCTACACCTTC. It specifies CASRFLLGYTF.

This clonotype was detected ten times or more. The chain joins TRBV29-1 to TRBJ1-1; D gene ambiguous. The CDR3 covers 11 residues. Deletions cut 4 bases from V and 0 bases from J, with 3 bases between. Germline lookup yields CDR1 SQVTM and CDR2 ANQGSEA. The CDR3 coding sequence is TGCAGCGTTGGTGTGAACACTGAAGCTTTCTTT. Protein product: CSVGVNTEAFF.

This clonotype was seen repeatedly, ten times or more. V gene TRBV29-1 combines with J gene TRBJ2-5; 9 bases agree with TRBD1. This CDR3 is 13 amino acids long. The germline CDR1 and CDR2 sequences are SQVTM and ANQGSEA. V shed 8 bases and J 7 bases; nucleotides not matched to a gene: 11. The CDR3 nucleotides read TGCAGCATGGACAGGGGATCTCCAGGGACCCAGTACTTC. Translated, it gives CSMDRGSPGTQYF.

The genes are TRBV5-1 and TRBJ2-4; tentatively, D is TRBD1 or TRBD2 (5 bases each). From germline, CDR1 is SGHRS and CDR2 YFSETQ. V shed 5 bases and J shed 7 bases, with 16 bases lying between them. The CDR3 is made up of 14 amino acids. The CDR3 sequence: CASRGDPGNNIQYF. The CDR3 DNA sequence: TGCGCCAGCAGAGGGGACCCGGGTAATAACATTCAGTACTTC. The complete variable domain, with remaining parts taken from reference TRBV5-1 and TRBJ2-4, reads KAGVTQTPRYLIKTRGQQVTLSCSPISGHRSVSWYQQTPGQGLQFLFEYFSETQRNKGNFPGRFSGRQFSNSRSEMNVSTLELGDSALYLCASRGDPGNNIQYFGAGTRLSVL.

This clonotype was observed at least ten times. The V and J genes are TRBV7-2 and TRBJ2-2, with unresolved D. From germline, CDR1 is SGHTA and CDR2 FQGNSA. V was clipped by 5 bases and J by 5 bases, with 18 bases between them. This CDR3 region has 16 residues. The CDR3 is CASSQRSLRRTGELFF. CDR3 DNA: TGTGCCAGCAGCCAACGCTCCCTACGTCGGACCGGGGAGCTGTTTTTT.

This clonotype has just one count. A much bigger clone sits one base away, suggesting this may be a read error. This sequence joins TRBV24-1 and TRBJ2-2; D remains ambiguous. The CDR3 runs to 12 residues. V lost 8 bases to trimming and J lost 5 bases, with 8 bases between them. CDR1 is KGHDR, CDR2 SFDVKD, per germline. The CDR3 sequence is CATIAATGELFF. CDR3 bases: TGTGCCACCATCGCCGCAACCGGGGAGCTGTTTTTT.

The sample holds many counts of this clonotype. Here the CDR3 DNA reads TGCGCCAGCAGCTTGACCCAGGGGTACTCGTATGGCTACACCTTC. Amino acid sequence: CASSLTQGYSYGYTF. The chain couples TRBV5-1 to TRBJ1-2; D is perhaps TRBD1 (6 bases). In germline, CDR1 is SGHRS, CDR2 YFSETQ. The CDR3 runs 15 residues. V lost 1 base, J lost 5 bases, and 15 bases lay in between.

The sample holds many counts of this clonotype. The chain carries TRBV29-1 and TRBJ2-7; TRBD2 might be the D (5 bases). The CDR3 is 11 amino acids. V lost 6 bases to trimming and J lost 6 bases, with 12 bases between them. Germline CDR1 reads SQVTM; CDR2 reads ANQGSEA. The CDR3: CSVGNAGEQYF. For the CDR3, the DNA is TGCAGCGTAGGAAATGCGGGCGAGCAGTACTTC.

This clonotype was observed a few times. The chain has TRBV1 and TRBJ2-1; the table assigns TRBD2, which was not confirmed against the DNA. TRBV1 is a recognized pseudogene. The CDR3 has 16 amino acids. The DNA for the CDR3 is TGCACCAGCAGCCAAGAGGGAGCGGGAGGGTACAATGAGCAGTTCTTC. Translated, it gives CTSSQEGAGGYNEQFF.

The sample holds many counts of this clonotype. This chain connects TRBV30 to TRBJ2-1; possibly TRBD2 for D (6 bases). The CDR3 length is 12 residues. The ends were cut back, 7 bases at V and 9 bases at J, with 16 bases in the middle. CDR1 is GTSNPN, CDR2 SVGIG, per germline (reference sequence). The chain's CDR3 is CASVRGNLEQFF. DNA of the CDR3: TGTGCCTCCGTCCGGGGGAATCTTGAGCAGTTCTTC.

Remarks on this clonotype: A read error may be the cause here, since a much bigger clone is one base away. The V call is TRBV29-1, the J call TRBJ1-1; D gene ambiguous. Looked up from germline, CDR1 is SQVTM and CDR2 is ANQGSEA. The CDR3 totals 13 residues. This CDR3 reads CSLDAGRNTEAFF. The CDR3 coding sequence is TGCAGCCTTGACGCAGGCCGTAACACTGAAGCTTTCTTT.

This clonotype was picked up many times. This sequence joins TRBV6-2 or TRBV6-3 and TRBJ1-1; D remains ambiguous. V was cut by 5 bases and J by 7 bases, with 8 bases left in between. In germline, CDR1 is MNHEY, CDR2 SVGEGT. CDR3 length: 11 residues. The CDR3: CASSQTGEAFF. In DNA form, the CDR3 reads TGTGCCAGCAGTCAGACCGGTGAAGCTTTCTTT.

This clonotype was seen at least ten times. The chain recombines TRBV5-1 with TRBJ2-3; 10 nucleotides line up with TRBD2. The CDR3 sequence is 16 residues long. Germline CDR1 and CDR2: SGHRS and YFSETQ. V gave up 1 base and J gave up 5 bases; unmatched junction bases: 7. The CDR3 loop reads CASSLPSGGAGDTQYF. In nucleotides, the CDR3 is TGCGCCAGCAGCTTGCCCAGCGGGGGGGCCGGAGATACGCAGTATTTT.

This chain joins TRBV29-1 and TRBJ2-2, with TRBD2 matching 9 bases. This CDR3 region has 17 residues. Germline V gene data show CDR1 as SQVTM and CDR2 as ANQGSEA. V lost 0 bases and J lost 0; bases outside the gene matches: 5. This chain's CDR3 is CSVEDRSGGSNTGELFF. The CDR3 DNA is TGCAGCGTTGAAGATCGAAGCGGGGGGTCGAACACCGGGGAGCTGTTTTTT.

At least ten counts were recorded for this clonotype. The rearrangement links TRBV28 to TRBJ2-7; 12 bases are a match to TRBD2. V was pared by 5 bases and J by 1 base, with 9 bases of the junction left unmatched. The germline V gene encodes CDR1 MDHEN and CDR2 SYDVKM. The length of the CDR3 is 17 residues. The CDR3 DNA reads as TGTGCCAGCAGTGATTCTCGACTAGCGGGGGTTTCCTACGAGCAGTACTTC. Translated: CASSDSRLAGVSYEQYF.

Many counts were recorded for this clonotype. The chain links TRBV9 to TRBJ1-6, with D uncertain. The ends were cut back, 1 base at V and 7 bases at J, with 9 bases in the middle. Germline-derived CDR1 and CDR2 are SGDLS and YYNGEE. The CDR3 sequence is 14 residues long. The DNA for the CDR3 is TGTGCCAGCAGCGTAACGGGGAGGAATTCACCCCTCCACTTT. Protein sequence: CASSVTGRNSPLHF. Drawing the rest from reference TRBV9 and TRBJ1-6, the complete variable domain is DSGVTQTPKHLITATGQRVTLRCSPRSGDLSVYWYQQSLDQGLQFLIQYYNGEERAKGNILERFSAQQFPDLHSELNLSSLELGDSALYFCASSVTGRNSPLHFGNGTRLTVT.

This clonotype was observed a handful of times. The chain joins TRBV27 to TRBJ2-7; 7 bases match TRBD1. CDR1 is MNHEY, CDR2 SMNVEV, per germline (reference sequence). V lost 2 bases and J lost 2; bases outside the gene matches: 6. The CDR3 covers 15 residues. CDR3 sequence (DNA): TGTGCCAGCAGTTTAACGGTCGGGACAGCCTACGAGCAGTACTTC. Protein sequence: CASSLTVGTAYEQYF.

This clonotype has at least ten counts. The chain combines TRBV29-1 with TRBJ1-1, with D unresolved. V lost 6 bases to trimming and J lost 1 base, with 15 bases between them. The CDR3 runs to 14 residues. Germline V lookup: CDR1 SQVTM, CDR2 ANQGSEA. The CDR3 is CSVVGRSPNTEAFF. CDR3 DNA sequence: TGCAGCGTCGTAGGACGGTCCCCGAACACTGAAGCTTTCTTT.

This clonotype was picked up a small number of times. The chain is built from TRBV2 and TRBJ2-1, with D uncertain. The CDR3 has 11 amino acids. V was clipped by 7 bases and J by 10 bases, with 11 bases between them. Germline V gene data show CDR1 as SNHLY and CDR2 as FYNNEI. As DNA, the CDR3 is TGTGCCAGCAACTCTGGTCCCGAGCAGTTCTTC. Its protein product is CASNSGPEQFF.

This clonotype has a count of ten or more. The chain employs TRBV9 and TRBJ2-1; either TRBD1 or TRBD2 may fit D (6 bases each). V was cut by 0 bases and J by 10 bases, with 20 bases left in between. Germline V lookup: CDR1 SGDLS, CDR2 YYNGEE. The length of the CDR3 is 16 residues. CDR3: CASSVALRGAHREQFF. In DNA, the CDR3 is TGTGCCAGCAGCGTAGCTCTTAGGGGGGCCCACAGAGAGCAGTTCTTC.

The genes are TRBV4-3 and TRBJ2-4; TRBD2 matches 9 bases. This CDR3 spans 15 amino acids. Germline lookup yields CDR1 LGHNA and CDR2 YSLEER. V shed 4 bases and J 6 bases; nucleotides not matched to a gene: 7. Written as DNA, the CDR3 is TGCGCCAGCAGCCGAATGCGGGGGGGCGGAAACATTCAGTACTTC. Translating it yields CASSRMRGGGNIQYF.

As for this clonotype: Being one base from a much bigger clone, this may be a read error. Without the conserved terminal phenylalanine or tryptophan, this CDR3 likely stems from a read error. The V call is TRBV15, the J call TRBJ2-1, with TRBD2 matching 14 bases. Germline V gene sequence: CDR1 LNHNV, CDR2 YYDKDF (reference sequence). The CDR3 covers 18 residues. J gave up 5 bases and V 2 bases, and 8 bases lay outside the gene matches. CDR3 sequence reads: CATSRPGLAGERNNEQFL. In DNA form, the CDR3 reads TGTGCCACCAGCAGACCGGGACTAGCGGGAGAACGGAACAATGAGCAGTTCTTA.

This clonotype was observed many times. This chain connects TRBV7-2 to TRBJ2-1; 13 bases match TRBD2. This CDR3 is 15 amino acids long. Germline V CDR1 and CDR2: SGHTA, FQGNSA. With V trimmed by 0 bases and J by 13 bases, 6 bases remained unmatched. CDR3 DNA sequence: TGTGCCAGCAGCTTAGCCCGAGGGACTAGCGGGACACAGTTCTTC. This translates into CASSLARGTSGTQFF.

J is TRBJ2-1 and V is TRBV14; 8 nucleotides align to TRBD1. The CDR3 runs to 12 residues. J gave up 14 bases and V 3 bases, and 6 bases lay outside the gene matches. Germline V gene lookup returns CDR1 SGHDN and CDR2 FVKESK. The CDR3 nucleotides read TGTGCCAGCAGCCACTCGACAGGGGTTAAGTTCTTC. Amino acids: CASSHSTGVKFF.

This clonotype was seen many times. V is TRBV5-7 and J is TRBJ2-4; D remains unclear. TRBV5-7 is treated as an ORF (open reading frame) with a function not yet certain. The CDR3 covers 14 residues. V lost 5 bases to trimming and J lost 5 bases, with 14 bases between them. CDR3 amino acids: CASRGGVVENIQYF. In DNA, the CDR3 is TGTGCCAGCAGGGGTGGGGTGGTCGAAAACATTCAGTACTTC.

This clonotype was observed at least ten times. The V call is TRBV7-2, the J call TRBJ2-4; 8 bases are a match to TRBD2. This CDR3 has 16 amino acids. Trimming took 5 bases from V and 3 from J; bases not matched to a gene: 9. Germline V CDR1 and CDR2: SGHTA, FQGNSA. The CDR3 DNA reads TGTGCCAGCAGCACCTCGGGGGGGGTTGGCAAAAACATTCAGTACTTC. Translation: CASSTSGGVGKNIQYF.

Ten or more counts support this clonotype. The CDR3 nucleotides read TGTGCCAGCAGCCCTTTACGTAGTATAGCGGGAGTGTCCCCAGATACGCAGTATTTT. Its protein product is CASSPLRSIAGVSPDTQYF. The J gene is TRBJ2-3, the V gene TRBV7-2; 9 bases line up with TRBD2. Germline CDR1 and CDR2: SGHTA and FQGNSA. The V segment lost 5 bases and the J segment 4 bases; nucleotides outside the gene matches: 19. This CDR3 region has 19 residues. Based on the CDR3 plus reference TRBV7-2 and TRBJ2-3, the full variable domain is GAGVSQSPSNKVTEKGKDVELRCDPISGHTALYWYRQSLGQGLEFLIYFQGNSAPDKSGLPSDRFSAERTGGSVSTLTIQRTQQEDSAVYLCASSPLRSIAGVSPDTQYFGPGTRLTVL.